One and the same sample provided the 2 T cell receptor beta chains below, sequenced in a study of cytomegalovirus exposure and HLA in healthy donors. The repertoire was sequenced with immunoSEQ multiplex PCR; TCRdb's copy has only in-frame clones and lacks some. The sample shows 200,000 to 250,000 clones, less than 90% of them seen only once. Material for sequencing was PBMCs. These receptors all stem from a woman aged 18 to 35 in good health and CMV-seronegative.

The V and J genes are TRBV7-2 and TRBJ2-3; D unclear. Trimming took off 4 bases at V and 0 bases at J, with 11 bases between the two ends. Germline CDR1 and CDR2: SGHTA and FQGNSA. The CDR3 loop spans 15 amino acids. The CDR3 is CASSYVAASTDTQYF. The CDR3 nucleotides are TGTGCCAGCAGCTACGTGGCAGCTAGCACAGATACGCAGTATTTT. Drawing the rest from reference TRBV7-2 and TRBJ2-3, the complete variable domain is GAGVSQSPSNKVTEKGKDVELRCDPISGHTALYWYRQSLGQGLEFLIYFQGNSAPDKSGLPSDRFSAERTGGSVSTLTIQRTQQEDSAVYLCASSYVAASTDTQYFGPGTRLTVL.

Written as DNA, the CDR3 is TGTGCCTGGAGTGTACCTAGCGGGGGTTACAATGAGCAGTTCTTC. Translating gives CAWSVPSGGYNEQFF. The genes are TRBV30 and TRBJ2-1, with 10 bases that match TRBD2. Unmatched junction bases numbered 3, after V lost 0 bases and J lost 4 bases. The germline gives CDR1 GTSNPN, CDR2 SVGIG (reference sequence). This CDR3 has 15 residues. The full variable domain, with the rest looked up from reference TRBV30 and TRBJ2-1, is SQTIHQWPATLVQPVGSPLSLECTVEGTSNPNLYWYRQAAGRGLQLLFYSVGIGQISSEVPQNLSASRPQDRQFILSSKKLLLSDSGFYLCAWSVPSGGYNEQFFGPGTRLTVL.